Below, one TCR beta chain is given with its context. This clone was picked up a small number of times. Its antigen is currently not known. Base quality data are lacking; no much larger clone is found one base away. The time point label of this sample denotes: pretreatment peripheral blood. The cohort included 29 patients with locally advanced or metastatic urothelial carcinoma who were treated at Memorial Sloan Kettering on a trial protocol. Peripheral blood mononuclear cells were collected pretreatment and during treatment, with between 1 and 8 total time points obtained per patient. The Qiagen DNeasy Blood extraction kit was used to purify genomic DNA from total PBMCs and from tumor samples. Collected pretreatment and during treatment, PBMCs were isolated and stored as previously described. Each PCR received spiked-in synthetic TCR analog templates so that absolute template abundance could be estimated from read counts. The immunoSEQ assay was used to amplify TCRbeta CDR3 regions from genomic DNA with bias-controlled V and J gene primers. Sequencing of rearranged TCRbeta segments was performed at approximately 20X coverage. The source study handled its data this way. Sequencing errors were corrected by clustering, and CDR3s were annotated against IMGT so that V, D and J genes could be assigned. Only productive TCRbeta rearrangements were used in downstream analyses, excluding out-of-frame or stop-codon sequences. To compute clonality, Shannon entropy was normalized by the log of the number of unique productive sequences and then subtracted from one. Clones differing between time points or between blood and tumor were identified by Fisher's exact test with Benjamini-Hochberg correction at adjusted p below 0.01. Not all clones reach the TCRdb copy of this immuneACCESS table, which keeps in-frame sequences only. Checked studies attribute under half of the gap to unresolved V genes and leave the rest unexplained. That table furnishes V, J and clone size, whereas the DNA furnished D and trimming. The sample table shows 50,000 to 65,000 clones, and about four fifths are seen once. The ten biggest clones cover 3.2% of the sample.

V trim: 4 bases; J trim: 7 bases; unmatched bases: 9. Taken from the germline V gene, the CDR1 and CDR2 loops are SGDLS and YYNGEE. There are 17 amino acids in the CDR3, from cysteine to phenylalanine inclusive. Only CDR3 DNA is held: 51 bases, read in frame from base 1. The sample is drawn from a study of PD-L1 blockade in urothelial cancer (dated by TCRdb to the late 2010s). For the wider study: All patients started therapy around 2014 and received atezolizumab 1,200 mg intravenously every 3 weeks. About 85% of the roughly 29 patients were identified as males with urothelial cancer of bladder origin, and a prior smoking history was reported by 18 of 29 patients. Blood samples were analyzed at two time points: 3 weeks after treatment start (second dose) and 6 weeks after treatment start. About 10 patients achieved durable clinical benefit and approximately 19 did not. In the same patients, pretreatment tumors underwent whole exome sequencing and RNA sequencing in addition to TCR sequencing. Progression-free survival longer than 6 months counted as durable clinical benefit, and TCR features were additionally tested against both progression-free and overall survival. Blood samples yielded a median of around 140,000 T cells and tens of thousands of unique TCRs, with median clonality roughly 0.085. Patients had an ECOG performance status of 0 or 1 and had received between 0 and 3 prior chemotherapy regimens. The study was an exploratory multi-omic analysis of somatic, immune and clinical correlates of response to PD-L1 blockade with atezolizumab in urothelial cancer. Around 30 patients had pretreatment blood TCR-seq, 24 had at least one posttreatment blood collection, and 24 had tumor TCR-seq. TCR sequencing covered pretreatment tumor samples and matched, serially collected peripheral blood taken before and after atezolizumab treatment.

Broader findings and caveats from the paper: At 3 weeks after the start of treatment, tumor-associated TCR clones in peripheral blood had expanded more in patients with durable benefit (n of about 20, p = 0.022). Because the sample size was small (n of about 31) and many of the analyses were exploratory, the results are meant to be hypothesis-generating. Improved progression-free and overall survival was found to be associated with pretreatment peripheral blood TCR clonality below the median.

The sequence links TRBV9 to TRBJ2-3, and 16 junction bases match TRBD2. Sequencing was performed on PBMCs, taken around atezolizumab (anti-PD-L1) treatment. The clonotype originates from a man in his 70s with urothelial cancer. The DNA sequence is TGTGCCAGCAGCCCGGGACTAGCGGGAGGGCCGAGCTATACGCAGTATTTT. This gives the protein CASSPGLAGGPSYTQYF.